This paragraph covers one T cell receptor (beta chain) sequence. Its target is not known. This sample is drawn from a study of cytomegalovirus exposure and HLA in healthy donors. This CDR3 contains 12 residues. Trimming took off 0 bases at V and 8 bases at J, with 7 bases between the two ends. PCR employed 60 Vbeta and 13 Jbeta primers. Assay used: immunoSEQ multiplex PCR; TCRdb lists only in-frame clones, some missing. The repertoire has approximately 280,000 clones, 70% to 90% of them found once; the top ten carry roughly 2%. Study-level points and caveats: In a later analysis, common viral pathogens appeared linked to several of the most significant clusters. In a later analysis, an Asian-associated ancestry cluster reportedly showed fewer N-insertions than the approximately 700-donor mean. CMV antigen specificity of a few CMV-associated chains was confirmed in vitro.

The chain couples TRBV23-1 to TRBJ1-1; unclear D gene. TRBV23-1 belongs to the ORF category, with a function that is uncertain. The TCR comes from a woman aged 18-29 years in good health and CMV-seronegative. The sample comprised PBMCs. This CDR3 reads CASSQSLTEAFF. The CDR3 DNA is TGCGCCAGCAGTCAATCGCTCACAGAAGCTTTCTTT.